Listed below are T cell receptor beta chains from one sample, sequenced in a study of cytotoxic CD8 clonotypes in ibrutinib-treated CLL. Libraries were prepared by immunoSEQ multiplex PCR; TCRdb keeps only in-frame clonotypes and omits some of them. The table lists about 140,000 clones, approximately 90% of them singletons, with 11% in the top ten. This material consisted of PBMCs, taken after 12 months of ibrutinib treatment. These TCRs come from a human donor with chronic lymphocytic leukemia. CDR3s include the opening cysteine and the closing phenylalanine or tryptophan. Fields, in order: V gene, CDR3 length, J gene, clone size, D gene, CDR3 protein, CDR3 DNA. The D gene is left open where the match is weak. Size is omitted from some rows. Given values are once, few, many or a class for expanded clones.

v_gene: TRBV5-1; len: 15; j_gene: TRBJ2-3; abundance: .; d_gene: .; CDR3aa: CASSLAGASTDTQYF; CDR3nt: TGCGCCAGCAGCTTGGCAGGAGCTAGCACAGATACGCAGTATTTT
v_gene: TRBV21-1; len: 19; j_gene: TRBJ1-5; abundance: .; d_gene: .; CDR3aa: CASSKKRSATRGSNQPQHF; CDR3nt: TGTGCCAGCAGCAAAAAGAGATCGGCCACCAGGGGTTCCAATCAGCCCCAGCATTTT
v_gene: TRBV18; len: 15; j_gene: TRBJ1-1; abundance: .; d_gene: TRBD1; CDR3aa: CASSPQKTGATEAFF; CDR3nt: TGTGCCAGCTCACCACAAAAGACAGGGGCCACTGAAGCTTTCTTT
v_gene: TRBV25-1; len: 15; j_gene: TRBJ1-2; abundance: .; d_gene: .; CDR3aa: CASSESMGTGYGYTF; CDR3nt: TGTGCCAGCAGTGAATCTATGGGGACTGGCTATGGCTACACCTTC
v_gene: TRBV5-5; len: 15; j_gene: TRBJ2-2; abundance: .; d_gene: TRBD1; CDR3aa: CASRADRGRTGELFF; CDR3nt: TGTGCCAGCAGAGCAGACAGGGGGCGAACCGGGGAGCTGTTTTTT
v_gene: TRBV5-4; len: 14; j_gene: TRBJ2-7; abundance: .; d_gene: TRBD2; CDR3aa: CASSLVAGANEQYF; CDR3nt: TGTGCCAGCAGCTTGGTAGCGGGAGCGAACGAGCAGTACTTC
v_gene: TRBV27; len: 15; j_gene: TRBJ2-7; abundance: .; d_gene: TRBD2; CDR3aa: CASSLSSGSPYEQYF; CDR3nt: TGTGCCAGCAGTTTATCTAGCGGGTCCCCCTACGAGCAGTACTTC
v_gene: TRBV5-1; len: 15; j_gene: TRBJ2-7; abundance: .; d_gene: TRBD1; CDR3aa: CASSLDGTGLYEQYF; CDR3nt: TGCGCCAGCAGCTTGGATGGGACAGGTCTCTACGAGCAGTACTTC
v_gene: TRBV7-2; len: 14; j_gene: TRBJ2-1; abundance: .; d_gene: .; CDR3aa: CASSLANSYNEQFF; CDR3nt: TGTGCCAGCAGCTTAGCGAACTCATACAATGAGCAGTTCTTC
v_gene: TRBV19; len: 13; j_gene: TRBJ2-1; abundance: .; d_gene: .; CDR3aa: CASKPGLYNEQFF; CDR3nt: TGTGCCAGTAAACCGGGCCTCTACAATGAGCAGTTCTTC
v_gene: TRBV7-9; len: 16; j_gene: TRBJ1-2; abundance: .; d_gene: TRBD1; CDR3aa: CASSYRDQGEGYGYTF; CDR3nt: TGTGCCAGCAGCTACAGAGATCAGGGGGAAGGCTATGGCTACACCTTC
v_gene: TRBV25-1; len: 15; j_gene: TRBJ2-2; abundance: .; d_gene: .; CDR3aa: CASSPSKRNTGELFF; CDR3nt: TGTGCCAGCAGCCCCTCGAAGCGAAACACCGGGGAGCTGTTTTTT
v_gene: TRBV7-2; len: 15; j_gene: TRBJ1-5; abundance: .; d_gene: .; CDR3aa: CASSPRVAGLQPQHF; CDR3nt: TGTGCCAGCAGCCCTCGAGTGGCAGGGCTCCAGCCCCAGCATTTT
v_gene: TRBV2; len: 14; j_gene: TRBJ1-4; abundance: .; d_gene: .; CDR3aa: CASIYLRGNEKLFF; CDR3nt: TGTGCCAGCATCTACTTACGCGGTAATGAAAAACTGTTTTTT
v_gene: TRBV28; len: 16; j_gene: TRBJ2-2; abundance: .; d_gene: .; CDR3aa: CASRPVGGRTAGELFF; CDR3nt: TGTGCCAGCAGGCCTGTGGGGGGCAGAACGGCCGGGGAGCTGTTTTTT
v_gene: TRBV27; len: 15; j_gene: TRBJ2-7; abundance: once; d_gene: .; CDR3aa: CASSFRGLGSYEQYF; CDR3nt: TGTGCCAGCAGTTTCCGGGGTTTGGGCTCCTACGAGCAGTACTTC
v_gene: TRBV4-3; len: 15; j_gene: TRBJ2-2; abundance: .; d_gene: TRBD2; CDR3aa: CASSPAGVGTGELFF; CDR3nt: TGCGCCAGCAGCCCAGCGGGGGTGGGCACCGGGGAGCTGTTTTTT
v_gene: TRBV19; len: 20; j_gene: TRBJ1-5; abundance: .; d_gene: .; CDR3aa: CASSMASLKLQLYSNQPQHF; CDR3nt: TGTGCCAGTAGTATGGCATCCCTTAAACTTCAACTTTATAGCAATCAGCCCCAGCATTTT
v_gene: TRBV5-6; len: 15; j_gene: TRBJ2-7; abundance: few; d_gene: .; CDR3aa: CASSSRREGSYEQYF; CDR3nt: TGTGCCAGCAGCTCACGCCGTGAGGGTTCCTACGAGCAGTACTTC
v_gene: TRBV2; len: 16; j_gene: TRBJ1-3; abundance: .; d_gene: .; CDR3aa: CASSEQGRISGNTIYF; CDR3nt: TGTGCCAGCAGTGAACAGGGACGGATCTCTGGAAACACCATATATTTT
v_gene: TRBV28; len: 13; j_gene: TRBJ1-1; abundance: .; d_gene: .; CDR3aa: CASSLGVNTEAFF; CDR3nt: TGTGCCAGCAGTTTAGGGGTTAACACTGAAGCTTTCTTT
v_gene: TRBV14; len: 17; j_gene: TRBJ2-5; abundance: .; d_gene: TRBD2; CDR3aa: CASSQGLASGAQETQYF; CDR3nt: TGTGCCAGCTCCCAGGGGTTGGCTAGCGGGGCCCAAGAGACCCAGTACTTC
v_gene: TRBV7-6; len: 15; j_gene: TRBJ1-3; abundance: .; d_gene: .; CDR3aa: CASSQGHVSGNTIYF; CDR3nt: TGTGCCAGCAGCCAGGGGCATGTTTCTGGAAACACCATATATTTT
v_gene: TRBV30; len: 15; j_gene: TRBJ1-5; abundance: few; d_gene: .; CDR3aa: CAWSVNAGRNQPQHF; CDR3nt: TGTGCCTGGAGTGTAAATGCAGGGAGGAATCAGCCCCAGCATTTT
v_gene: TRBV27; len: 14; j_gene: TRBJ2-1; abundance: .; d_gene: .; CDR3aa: CASKGLVEYNEQFF; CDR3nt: TGTGCCAGCAAGGGGCTAGTAGAATACAATGAGCAGTTCTTC
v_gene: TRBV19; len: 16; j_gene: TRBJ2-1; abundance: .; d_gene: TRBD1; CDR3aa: CASRTTGGYTYNEQFF; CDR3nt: TGTGCCAGTAGGACAACAGGGGGCTACACCTACAATGAGCAGTTCTTC
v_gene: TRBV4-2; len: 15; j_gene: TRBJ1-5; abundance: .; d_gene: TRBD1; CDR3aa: CASSRDRSVSSQPHF; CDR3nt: TGTGCCAGCAGCCGGGACAGGTCGGTTTCCTCCCAGCCCCATTTT
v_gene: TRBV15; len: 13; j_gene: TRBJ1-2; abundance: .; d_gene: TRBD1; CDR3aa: CATSRGGGDGYTF; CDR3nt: TGTGCCACCAGCAGAGGAGGGGGCGATGGCTACACCTTC
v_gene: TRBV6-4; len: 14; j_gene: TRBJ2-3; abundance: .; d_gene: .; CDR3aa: CASSDAGGTDTQYF; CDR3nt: TGTGCCAGCAGTGATGCTGGCGGTACAGATACGCAGTATTTT
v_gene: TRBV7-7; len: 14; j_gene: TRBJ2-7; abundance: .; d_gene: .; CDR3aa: CASSLMVGSHEQYF; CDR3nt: TGTGCTAGCAGCTTGATGGTTGGATCCCACGAGCAGTACTTC
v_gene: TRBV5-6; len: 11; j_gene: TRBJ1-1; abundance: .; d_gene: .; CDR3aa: CASSLAAQAFF; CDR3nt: TGTGCCAGCAGCTTAGCCGCCCAAGCTTTCTTT
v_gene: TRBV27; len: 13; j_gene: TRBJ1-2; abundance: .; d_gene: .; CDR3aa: CASRLGPSGGYTF; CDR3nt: TGTGCCAGCAGGCTCGGCCCCTCGGGAGGCTACACCTTC
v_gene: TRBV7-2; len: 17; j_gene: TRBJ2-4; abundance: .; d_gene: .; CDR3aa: CASSLSPSGPFKNIQYF; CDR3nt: TGTGCCAGCAGCTTATCCCCGAGCGGACCCTTCAAAAACATTCAGTACTTC